These 27 T cell receptor beta chains share one sample of origin, sequenced in a study of PD-1 blockade in classical Hodgkin lymphoma. Every patient experienced relapse after autologous stem cell transplantation, and brentuximab vedotin exposure varied. Clones were sequenced by immunoSEQ multiplex PCR, and TCRdb holds only the in-frame ones, with some missing. The repertoire includes about 90,000 clones, about 88% of them detected once, and over 8.5% sits in the top ten. The specimen comprised peripheral blood mononuclear cells (PBMCs), sampled before the second cycle of nivolumab. The source is a human donor with classical Hodgkin lymphoma.

The chain links TRBV11-2 to TRBJ2-1; D is uncertain. Germline V lookup: CDR1 SGHAT, CDR2 FQNNGV. The CDR3 extends over 16 amino acids. The germline V and J ends were trimmed by 0 bases and 9 bases, with 18 bases remaining between them. For the CDR3, the DNA is TGTGCCAGCAGCTTAGATACTGGTCGGGTCAGAGGTGAGCAGTTCTTC. Its translation: CASSLDTGRVRGEQFF.

CDR3 bases: TGCGCCAGCAGCCCAAGGCAGGGGCCCAATGAGCAGTTCTTC. Translation: CASSPRQGPNEQFF. The chain employs TRBV5-1 and TRBJ2-1; D perhaps matches TRBD1 (6 bases). This CDR3 spans 14 amino acids. The germline V gene encodes CDR1 SGHRS and CDR2 YFSETQ. Trimming cost V 4 bases and J 6 bases, with 14 bases left between them. Full variable domain (missing parts from reference TRBV5-1 and TRBJ2-1): KAGVTQTPRYLIKTRGQQVTLSCSPISGHRSVSWYQQTPGQGLQFLFEYFSETQRNKGNFPGRFSGRQFSNSRSEMNVSTLELGDSALYLCASSPRQGPNEQFFGPGTRLTVL.

The J gene is TRBJ1-5, the V gene TRBV7-2, with 10 bases lining up with TRBD1. V shed 3 bases, J shed 6 bases, and the junction held 2 bases outside the gene matches. CDR1 and CDR2 (germline): SGHTA, FQGNSA. The CDR3 sequence is 14 residues long. CDR3 bases: TGTGCCAGCAGCTTCCGGGACAGGGGTCAGCCCCAGCATTTT. This gives the protein CASSFRDRGQPQHF.

The CDR3 sequence is CASSVHTSGGAYEQYF. The CDR3 DNA is TGTGCCAGCAGCGTCCACACTAGCGGGGGGGCCTACGAGCAGTACTTC. The rearrangement joins TRBV7-2 to TRBJ2-7, with TRBD2 matching 13 bases. Germline V gene data show CDR1 as SGHTA and CDR2 as FQGNSA. V lost 5 bases to trimming and J lost 2 bases; unmatched junction nucleotides: 6. The CDR3 consists of 16 residues.

The rearrangement uses TRBV4-1 and TRBJ2-7; 8 nucleotides align to TRBD1. Trimming took 1 base from V and 4 from J; bases not matched to a gene: 3. This CDR3 spans 14 amino acids. Germline values: CDR1 MGHRA, CDR2 YSYEKL. The CDR3 protein is CASSQVGQGYEQYF. The CDR3 DNA reads TGCGCCAGCAGCCAAGTAGGACAGGGTTACGAGCAGTACTTC.

V gene TRBV15 combines with J gene TRBJ2-1; the match to TRBD1 covers 7 bases. CDR3 length: 15 amino acids. Germline V gene sequence: CDR1 LNHNV, CDR2 YYDKDF (reference sequence). V shed 2 bases and J 1 base; nucleotides not matched to a gene: 2. The CDR3 here is CATSRKQGSYNEQFF. The CDR3 DNA reads as TGTGCCACCAGCAGAAAACAGGGGTCCTACAATGAGCAGTTCTTC.

This clone has only one observation. The V gene is TRBV2, the J gene TRBJ2-5; D call uncertain. The V gene's germline CDR1 is SNHLY and CDR2 FYNNEI. Trimming stripped 7 bases from V and 2 bases from J, with 14 bases between. The CDR3 has 14 amino acids. The CDR3 DNA reads as TGTGCCAGCACCTCGGATCTCGTACAAGAGACCCAGTACTTC. The encoded protein is CASTSDLVQETQYF.

This rearrangement joins TRBV6-5 to TRBJ2-7; D might be TRBD2 (5 bases). The CDR3 is made up of 15 amino acids. Germline-derived CDR1 and CDR2 are MNHEY and SVGAGI. V lost 6 bases, J lost 0 bases, and 15 bases lay in between. Here the CDR3 DNA reads TGTGCCAGCAGCCCTTACGACGGGAACTCCTACGAGCAGTACTTC. Translated, it gives CASSPYDGNSYEQYF.

The chain has TRBV10-1 and TRBJ2-3, with unresolved D. With 3 bases removed from V and 5 bases from J, the gap between germline ends came to 9 bases. The CDR3 is 13 amino acids. Germline CDR1 WNHNN, CDR2 SYGVQD (reference sequence). CDR3 in DNA: TGCGCCAGCAGTGATCGTCTGGGAGATACGCAGTATTTT. Encoded protein: CASSDRLGDTQYF.

This rearrangement joins TRBV6-6 to TRBJ1-3; no definite D call. Germline loops: CDR1 MNHNY, CDR2 SVGAGI (reference sequence). The CDR3 spans 15 residues. V was shortened by 4 bases and J by 0 bases, with 10 bases between the two germline ends. This chain's CDR3 is CASSSSAFSGNTIYF. CDR3 DNA sequence: TGTGCCAGCAGTTCCTCAGCCTTCTCTGGAAACACCATATATTTT.

The genes are TRBV21-1 and TRBJ2-7; the DNA was not compared with TRBD2, the D call given in the table. TRBV21-1 is a documented pseudogene. The CDR3 consists of 15 residues. In DNA form, the CDR3 reads TGTGCCAGCAGCAAAGTAGGGACTTGCCCCTACGAGCAGTACTTC. Protein product: CASSKVGTCPYEQYF.

The chain uses TRBV28 and TRBJ1-2, with D possibly matching TRBD1 (5 bases). CDR1 and CDR2 (germline): MDHEN, SYDVKM. This CDR3 is 13 amino acids long. V was shortened by 3 bases and J by 4 bases, with 9 bases between the two germline ends. CDR3 sequence (DNA): TGTGCCAGCAGTTTTGGAGACAGCTATGGCTACACCTTC. Its protein product is CASSFGDSYGYTF.

On this clone itself: The sample holds other DNA sequences that translate to the same CDR3. J is TRBJ1-5 and V is TRBV27, with 8 bases identical to TRBD1. V trimming: 5 bases; J trimming: 4 bases; junction bases outside the gene matches: 4. CDR1 is MNHEY, CDR2 SMNVEV, per germline (reference sequence). CDR3 size: 14 residues. The chain's CDR3 is CASSLQGGNQPQHF. The DNA of the CDR3 is TGTGCCAGCAGTCTACAGGGGGGGAATCAGCCCCAGCATTTT.

Turning to this clone: An end of the junction differs from the germline gene, which may be a read error. V and J are TRBV29-1 and TRBJ1-1, with 7 bases lining up with TRBD1. The CDR3 covers 13 residues. Germline V CDR1 and CDR2: SQVTM, ANQGSEA. CDR3 sequence (DNA): TGCAGCATTGAGGGGGCCGGCGGCACTGAAGCTTTCTTT. It codes for CSIEGAGGTEAFF.

The chain is built from TRBV7-8 and TRBJ1-1; D unresolved. V gave up 1 base and J gave up 0 bases, with 3 bases separating them. From germline, CDR1 is SGHVS and CDR2 FQNEAQ. The CDR3 has 13 amino acids. CDR3 region: CASSLGMNTEAFF. The CDR3 nucleotides read TGTGCCAGCAGCTTAGGTATGAACACTGAAGCTTTCTTT. Complete variable domain (other parts from reference TRBV7-8 and TRBJ1-1): GAGVSQSPRYKVAKRGQDVALRCDPISGHVSLFWYQQALGQGPEFLTYFQNEAQLDKSGLPSDRFFAERPEGSVSTLKIQRTQQEDSAVYLCASSLGMNTEAFFGQGTRLTVV.

The chain combines TRBV10-3 with TRBJ1-3, with a weak D call TRBD1 (5 bases). With 2 bases removed from V and 0 bases from J, the gap between germline ends came to 8 bases. Germline-derived CDR1 and CDR2 are ENHRY and SYGVKD. The CDR3 totals 15 residues. CDR3 region: CAISEDSHSGNTIYF. CDR3 bases: TGTGCCATCAGTGAGGACAGTCACTCTGGAAACACCATATATTTT.

The chain is built from TRBV7-6 and TRBJ2-1; TRBD2 matches at 14 bases. This CDR3 comprises 15 residues. The V gene end was trimmed by 5 bases and the J gene end by 9 bases; junction bases not matched to a gene: 6. Germline CDR1 and CDR2: SGHVS and FNYEAQ. Here the CDR3 DNA reads TGTGCCAGCAGCCAGACTAGCGGGAGGGTTGGTGAGCAGTTCTTC. It codes for CASSQTSGRVGEQFF.

The V call is TRBV18, the J call TRBJ2-7, with 10 bases matching TRBD2. In germline, CDR1 is KGHSH, CDR2 LQKENI. The CDR3 runs to 14 residues. J lost 3 bases, V lost 2 bases, and 1 base had no gene match. The CDR3 protein is CASSPVAGGYEQYF. The CDR3 DNA reads as TGTGCCAGCTCACCAGTAGCGGGAGGCTACGAGCAGTACTTC.

The chain uses TRBV7-8 and TRBJ2-1; D perhaps matches TRBD2 (5 bases). Trimming took off 2 bases at V and 3 bases at J, with 17 bases between the two ends. CDR1 SGHVS and CDR2 FQNEAQ come from the germline V gene. This CDR3 is 17 amino acids long. CDR3 in amino acids: CASSLFGDSVGYNEQFF. The CDR3 DNA reads TGTGCCAGCAGCTTATTTGGGGATAGCGTAGGCTACAATGAGCAGTTCTTC. The variable domain in full, with the rest retrieved from reference TRBV7-8 and TRBJ2-1, is GAGVSQSPRYKVAKRGQDVALRCDPISGHVSLFWYQQALGQGPEFLTYFQNEAQLDKSGLPSDRFFAERPEGSVSTLKIQRTQQEDSAVYLCASSLFGDSVGYNEQFFGPGTRLTVL.

The table lists this clone with a count of one. The gene calls are TRBV5-4 and TRBJ1-1; the D gene is possibly TRBD1 (6 bases). Germline V gene lookup returns CDR1 SGHNT and CDR2 YYREEE (reference sequence). V was cut by 4 bases and J by 6 bases, with 19 bases left in between. CDR3 length equals 15 residues. CDR3 sequence: CASSPGGGSDSEAFF. For the CDR3, the DNA is TGTGCCAGCAGCCCGGGAGGGGGGTCTGACTCTGAAGCTTTCTTT.

The chain employs TRBV11-2 and TRBJ2-5; a possible D gene is TRBD1 (6 bases). V was pared by 4 bases and J by 2 bases, with 14 bases between. The CDR3 spans 15 residues. Germline V gene sequence: CDR1 SGHAT, CDR2 FQNNGV. The CDR3, as DNA: TGTGCCAGCAGCTCCCGTCCGGGACAACAAGAGACCCAGTACTTC. It translates to CASSSRPGQQETQYF.

This clone has more than one count but fewer than ten. In nucleotides, the CDR3 is TGTGCCAGCACCAAAGCGGGAGGCGTCTATTTAAGCACAGATACGCAGTATTTT. As protein: CASTKAGGVYLSTDTQYF. The chain combines TRBV28 with TRBJ2-3; 9 bases agree with TRBD2. Germline values: CDR1 MDHEN, CDR2 SYDVKM. The CDR3 has 18 residues. Trimming took 7 bases from V and 0 from J; bases not matched to a gene: 14.

This chain links TRBV27 with TRBJ1-5; 7 bases agree with TRBD1. With 2 bases clipped from V and 2 bases from J, the junction kept 12 bases outside the gene matches. Germline V gene sequence: CDR1 MNHEY, CDR2 SMNVEV (reference sequence). This CDR3 is 18 amino acids long. In nucleotides, the CDR3 is TGTGCCAGCAGTTTAATTGGGGTAAAGGGGGCGGGCAATCAGCCCCAGCATTTT. Its translation is CASSLIGVKGAGNQPQHF.

J is TRBJ2-7 and V is TRBV20-1; a weak D match, TRBD2 (6 bases). The germline V gene encodes CDR1 DFQATT and CDR2 SNEGSKA (reference sequence). The V end lost 3 bases, the J end lost 6 bases, and 9 bases lay between the germline ends. The CDR3 sequence is 11 residues long. The CDR3 region has the DNA TGCAGTGCTAGCGGGAGCCCCGAGCAGTACTTC. It translates to CSASGSPEQYF.

This clone was detected only once. The J gene is TRBJ1-4, the V gene TRBV5-3; D call uncertain. TRBV5-3 qualifies as an ORF whose function is uncertain. The V and J ends lost 4 bases and 2 bases respectively, with 18 bases between them. The CDR3 loop spans 17 amino acids. The CDR3 nucleotides read TGTGCCAGAAGCGTAGTGGGTTGTGGGCTCACTAATGAAAAACTGTTTTTT. This codes for CARSVVGCGLTNEKLFF.

This rearrangement joins TRBV13 to TRBJ2-7; D call uncertain. Trimming took off 5 bases at V and 5 bases at J, with 13 bases between the two ends. The CDR3 totals 13 residues. Germline V lookup: CDR1 PRHDT, CDR2 FYEKMQ (reference sequence). CDR3 amino acids: CASSPVGSHEQYF. CDR3 bases: TGTGCCAGCAGCCCCGTAGGGTCCCACGAGCAGTACTTC.

CDR3 protein: CASSRRDRTNEQFF. The DNA for the CDR3 is TGTGCCAGCAGTCGCCGGGACAGGACCAATGAGCAGTTCTTC. V is TRBV28 and J is TRBJ2-1, with 8 nucleotides matching TRBD1. The germline CDR1 and CDR2 sequences are MDHEN and SYDVKM. V dropped 5 bases and J dropped 6; count of bases not matched to a gene: 6. The CDR3 extends over 14 amino acids. The variable domain in full, with the rest retrieved from reference TRBV28 and TRBJ2-1, is DVKVTQSSRYLVKRTGEKVFLECVQDMDHENMFWYRQDPGLGLRLIYFSYDVKMKEKGDIPEGYSVSREKKERFSLILESASTNQTSMYLCASSRRDRTNEQFFGPGTRLTVL.